The 31 T cell receptor beta chains presented below share a single source sample, sequenced in a study of early T cells in non-severe SARS-CoV-2 infection. From the 5' RACE reads, TCRdb called clonotypes with MiXCR, one entry per CDR3 protein. The repertoire includes about 60,000 distinct CDR3 sequences, more than 8.5% of them detected once, and approximately 18% sits in the top ten. The sequenced sample consisted of whole blood. These receptors originate from an adult who was a healthcare worker with PCR-confirmed SARS-CoV-2 infection or an uninfected control (not recorded which).

This clonotype was seen a handful of times. The chain combines TRBV6-2 or TRBV6-3 with TRBJ2-7, with D possibly being TRBD1 or TRBD2 (5 bases each). Between the trimmed V and J ends, which lost 7 bases and 0 bases, there was a span of 10 bases. Germline values: CDR1 MNHEY, CDR2 SVGEGT. The CDR3 spans 13 residues. The CDR3 reads CASTGPASYEQYF. CDR3 DNA sequence: TGTGCCAGCACGGGGCCGGCCTCCTACGAGCAGTACTTC.

This clonotype was recorded at least ten times. V and J are TRBV6-1 and TRBJ1-2; 7 bases match TRBD1. CDR1 is MNHNS, CDR2 SASEGT, per germline. CDR3 length equals 15 residues. Germline trimming cut 5 bases from V and 4 bases from J; bases unmatched to any gene: 10. The CDR3 DNA is TGTGCCAGCAGTCTTTCTTCAGGGGGTTCCTATGGCTACACCTTC. This sequence encodes CASSLSSGGSYGYTF.

This clonotype was detected many times. CDR3 amino acids: CASTWEVNTEAFF. The CDR3, as DNA: TGTGCCAGCACCTGGGAAGTGAACACTGAAGCTTTCTTT. The chain is built from TRBV28 and TRBJ1-1; no definite D call. The germline V gene has CDR1 MDHEN and CDR2 SYDVKM. Between the trimmed V and J ends, which lost 7 bases and 0 bases, there was a span of 9 bases. The CDR3 is 13 residues long.

The chain combines TRBV7-2 with TRBJ2-5; TRBD2 is a possible D gene (5 bases). The V and J ends lost 5 bases and 2 bases respectively, with 12 bases between them. The CDR3 sequence is 14 residues long. Germline CDR1 SGHTA, CDR2 FQGNSA. Written as DNA, the CDR3 is TGTGCCAGCAGCGAGGGCAGCCGTCAAGAGACCCAGTACTTC. It codes for CASSEGSRQETQYF.

This clonotype has ten or more counts. This chain connects TRBV20-1 to TRBJ2-7; 9 positions agree with TRBD2. Germline CDR1 DFQATT, CDR2 SNEGSKA (reference sequence). Trimming cost V 3 bases and J 7 bases; bases outside gene matches: 13. There are 15 residues in the CDR3. The CDR3 DNA reads as TGCAGTGCTAGTTCAATAGCGGGAGAGGTTATTGAGCAGTACTTC. Its protein is CSASSIAGEVIEQYF.

This clonotype was counted ten times or more. This chain uses TRBV29-1 with TRBJ2-7; D unresolved. The ends were cut back, 1 base at V and 7 bases at J, with 17 bases in the middle. The CDR3 contains 14 residues. Germline V CDR1 and CDR2: SQVTM, ANQGSEA. CDR3 bases: TGCAGCGTTGAAGGCAGGAGAGTTACGAGGGAGCAGTACTTC. Its protein is CSVEGRRVTREQYF.

The chain combines TRBV7-8 with TRBJ2-1, with D possibly TRBD2 on 5 matching bases. Looked up from germline, CDR1 is SGHVS and CDR2 is FQNEAQ. Deletions cut 5 bases from V and 2 bases from J, with 16 bases between. The CDR3 is 16 residues long. CDR3 residues: CASSKTAGWAYNEQFF. CDR3 bases: TGTGCCAGCAGCAAAACGGCGGGTTGGGCCTACAATGAGCAGTTCTTC.

The chain links TRBV28 to TRBJ1-2, with 7 bases lining up with TRBD1. CDR3 length equals 14 residues. Germline assignment: CDR1 MDHEN and CDR2 SYDVKM. After removal of 6 bases from V and 7 bases from J, the junction contained 11 bases not matched to a gene. The CDR3 DNA is TGTGCCAGCAGCCACGGGACAGCTAAGCTTGGCTACACCTTC. Translating it yields CASSHGTAKLGYTF.

Turning to this clonotype: This clone may be a read error of a much larger clone one base away. This chain uses TRBV28 with TRBJ2-1; 10 bases are a match to TRBD2. Germline values: CDR1 MDHEN, CDR2 SYDVKM. This CDR3 region has 19 residues. As DNA, the CDR3 is TGTGGCAGCAGTTTATGGGCACTAGCGGGGAGGAGCTCCTACAATGAGCAGTTCTTC. Translation: CGSSLWALAGRSSYNEQFF. The variable domain in full, with the rest retrieved from reference TRBV28 and TRBJ2-1, is DVKVTQSSRYLVKRTGEKVFLECVQDMDHENMFWYRQDPGLGLRLIYFSYDVKMKEKGDIPEGYSVSREKKERFSLILESASTNQTSMYLCGSSLWALAGRSSYNEQFFGPGTRLTVL.

The rearrangement links TRBV4-3 to TRBJ2-1, with no clear D. Trimming took off 4 bases at V and 6 bases at J, with 10 bases between the two ends. Per the germline V gene, CDR1 is LGHNA and CDR2 is YSLEER. The CDR3 totals 13 residues. The CDR3 protein is CASSLAHGNEQFF. The CDR3, as DNA: TGCGCCAGCAGCCTCGCTCACGGCAATGAGCAGTTCTTC.

This clonotype showed up many times. The rearrangement joins TRBV6-2 or TRBV6-3 to TRBJ2-1, with D unresolved. With 0 bases removed from V and 0 bases from J, the gap between germline ends came to 12 bases. Germline lookup yields CDR1 MNHEY and CDR2 SVGEGT. This CDR3 is built from 17 residues. The CDR3 DNA sequence: TGTGCCAGCAGTTACTCGGGTTTGGCGAGCTCCTACAATGAGCAGTTCTTC. Encoded protein: CASSYSGLASSYNEQFF.

This clonotype was seen a few times. V and J are TRBV7-2 and TRBJ2-1, with 9 bases aligning to TRBD1. CDR1 and CDR2 from the germline V gene are SGHTA and FQGNSA. CDR3 length: 15 residues. The V gene end was trimmed by 4 bases and the J gene end by 4 bases; junction bases not matched to a gene: 5. The CDR3 here is CASSSGTGTYNEQFF. The CDR3 bases are TGTGCCAGCAGCTCCGGGACAGGGACATACAATGAGCAGTTCTTC.

This clonotype was counted between two and nine times. The genes are TRBV9 and TRBJ2-3; TRBD1 might be the D (6 bases). V was clipped by 4 bases and J by 3 bases, with 15 bases between them. The CDR3 extends over 15 amino acids. Germline V gene sequence: CDR1 SGDLS, CDR2 YYNGEE. DNA for the CDR3: TGTGCCAGCAGCCCACGCCTTCAGGGGACAGATACGCAGTATTTT. Encoded protein: CASSPRLQGTDTQYF.

The count of this clonotype is one. The chain uses TRBV11-2 and TRBJ2-7; D unclear. The length of the CDR3 is 15 residues. Germline assignment: CDR1 SGHAT and CDR2 FQNNGV. Trimming pared 5 bases from V and 1 base from J, leaving 15 bases between. The CDR3 DNA sequence: TGTGCCAGCAGCCGCCAAGGATCCTCATCCTACGAGCAGTACTTC. Translating it yields CASSRQGSSSYEQYF.

This clonotype was found many times. V is TRBV23-1 and J is TRBJ1-5, with no clear D. TRBV23-1 qualifies as an ORF whose function is uncertain. V lost 5 bases to trimming and J lost 0 bases, with 20 bases between them. CDR3 length equals 18 residues. The chain's CDR3 is CASSMKKAGSYSNQPQHF. CDR3 in DNA: TGCGCCAGCAGTATGAAAAAAGCAGGATCTTATAGCAATCAGCCCCAGCATTTT.

This clonotype was seen at least ten times. The chain carries TRBV28 and TRBJ2-7; maybe TRBD2 (5 bases). CDR1 is MDHEN, CDR2 SYDVKM, per germline. The V end lost 8 bases, the J end lost 5 bases, and 25 bases lay between the germline ends. This CDR3 is built from 16 residues. The CDR3 is CASPPEGAWEFDEQYF. The DNA for the CDR3 is TGTGCCAGCCCCCCAGAGGGTGCCTGGGAATTCGACGAGCAGTACTTC.

The sample holds many counts of this clonotype. V gene TRBV20-1 combines with J gene TRBJ1-4; TRBD1 is a possible D gene (5 bases). The germline V gene has CDR1 DFQATT and CDR2 SNEGSKA (reference sequence). The CDR3 is 14 amino acids. Trimming removed 2 bases at V and 7 bases at J, with 14 bases between. In DNA form, the CDR3 reads TGCAGTGCTAGATGGGCGGGGCTTAGTGAAAAACTGTTTTTT. It specifies CSARWAGLSEKLFF.

This clonotype was seen at least ten times. Here the CDR3 DNA reads TGTGCCAGCTCACCTAGACCGGGACAGGCTAACACAGATACGCAGTATTTT. Translation gives CASSPRPGQANTDTQYF. The chain joins TRBV18 to TRBJ2-3; 8 nucleotides line up with TRBD1. V shed 3 bases, J shed 2 bases, and the junction held 10 bases outside the gene matches. There are 17 residues in the CDR3. CDR1 is KGHSH, CDR2 LQKENI, per germline.

This clonotype has just a few counts. The chain is built from TRBV29-1 and TRBJ1-1, with D uncertain. The CDR3 spans 10 residues. V was cut by 6 bases and J by 3 bases, with 5 bases left in between. The germline CDR1 and CDR2 sequences are SQVTM and ANQGSEA. CDR3 amino acids: CSVSDTEAFF. In DNA, the CDR3 is TGCAGCGTCTCGGACACTGAAGCTTTCTTT.

The CDR3 DNA reads as TGCAGTGCTAGTAGTTCTGGGGCCAACGTCCTGACTTTC. This encodes CSASSSGANVLTF. The gene calls are TRBV20-1 and TRBJ2-6, with unresolved D. This CDR3 comprises 13 residues. V shed 3 bases and J shed 1 base, with 4 bases lying between them. Germline V gene sequence: CDR1 DFQATT, CDR2 SNEGSKA (reference sequence).

This clonotype appeared a few times. The V gene is TRBV6-2 or TRBV6-3, the J gene TRBJ2-7; D not resolved. Trimming took off 6 bases at V and 2 bases at J, with 5 bases between the two ends. Per the germline V gene, CDR1 is MNHEY and CDR2 is SVGEGT. CDR3 length: 11 residues. In DNA form, the CDR3 reads TGTGCCAGCAGCGGAACCTACGAGCAGTACTTC. Protein: CASSGTYEQYF.

This clonotype was detected ten times or more. CDR3 sequence (DNA): TGTGCCAGCAGTTTACCCGCCACAGATACGCAGTATTTT. Translated: CASSLPATDTQYF. The V and J genes are TRBV28 and TRBJ2-3; no definite D call. The CDR3 has 13 amino acids. V was pared by 2 bases and J by 2 bases, with 5 bases between. From germline, CDR1 is MDHEN and CDR2 SYDVKM.

Comments on this clonotype: This likely comes from a read error, as the CDR3 has no conserved phenylalanine or tryptophan at its end. This sequence joins TRBV5-6 and TRBJ2-5; D uncertain. The germline V gene encodes CDR1 SGHDT and CDR2 YYEEEE. Between the trimmed V and J ends, which lost 2 bases and 2 bases, there was a span of 1 base. The CDR3 totals 11 residues. CDR3 loop: CASSFQETQYL. The CDR3, as DNA: TGTGCCAGCAGCTTTCAAGAGACCCAGTACCTC.

This clonotype was counted a few times. The chain combines TRBV19 with TRBJ2-7, with 9 positions matching TRBD2. Germline CDR1 LNHDA, CDR2 SQIVND (reference sequence). J lost 2 bases, V lost 5 bases, and 7 bases had no gene match. CDR3 length: 15 amino acids. The CDR3 protein is CASSVTSGYTYEQYF. The CDR3 DNA reads as TGTGCCAGTAGTGTAACTAGCGGGTATACCTACGAGCAGTACTTC.

In its sample, this clonotype was seen many times. J is TRBJ1-2 and V is TRBV5-1; D is possibly TRBD1 (5 bases). Trimming removed 5 bases at V and 4 bases at J, with 12 bases between. Germline V lookup: CDR1 SGHRS, CDR2 YFSETQ. This CDR3 has 13 amino acids. CDR3 residues: CASSEAGAYGYTF. The CDR3 nucleotides read TGCGCCAGCAGTGAAGCCGGGGCCTATGGCTACACCTTC. The full variable domain, rest sourced from reference TRBV5-1 and TRBJ1-2, is KAGVTQTPRYLIKTRGQQVTLSCSPISGHRSVSWYQQTPGQGLQFLFEYFSETQRNKGNFPGRFSGRQFSNSRSEMNVSTLELGDSALYLCASSEAGAYGYTFGSGTRLTVV.

This clonotype occurred many times. V usage is TRBV15 and J usage is TRBJ2-1, with unresolved D. Germline V gene lookup returns CDR1 LNHNV and CDR2 YYDKDF (reference sequence). The CDR3 totals 15 residues. V shed 0 bases and J shed 7 bases, with 13 bases lying between them. In DNA form, the CDR3 reads TGTGCCACCAGCAGAGATTTAGGTCCACTTAATGAGCAGTTCTTC. Translation gives CATSRDLGPLNEQFF. The whole variable domain, remainder taken from reference TRBV15 and TRBJ2-1, is DAMVIQNPRYQVTQFGKPVTLSCSQTLNHNVMYWYQQKSSQAPKLLFHYYDKDFNNEADTPDNFQSRRPNTSFCFLDIRSPGLGDTAMYLCATSRDLGPLNEQFFGPGTRLTVL.

The sample holds many counts of this clonotype. This rearrangement joins TRBV7-2 to TRBJ2-2; D is possibly TRBD2 (6 bases). The CDR3 extends over 14 amino acids. Per the germline V gene, CDR1 is SGHTA and CDR2 is FQGNSA. The V gene lost 5 bases and the J gene lost 5 bases, with 12 bases spanning the gap. The CDR3 DNA follows: TGTGCCAGCAGCCTCCTCCGGGGGACCGGGGAGCTGTTTTTT. Its protein is CASSLLRGTGELFF.

There are many counts of this clonotype. The chain uses TRBV7-2 and TRBJ2-2, with a tentative D call TRBD1 (5 bases). Per germline, CDR1 SGHTA and CDR2 FQGNSA. This CDR3 is built from 18 residues. Trimming removed 5 bases at V and 0 bases at J, with 19 bases between. CDR3 in amino acids: CASSPLRGHYANTGELFF. The CDR3 region has the DNA TGTGCCAGCAGCCCCCTCCGCGGACATTACGCGAACACCGGGGAGCTGTTTTTT.

This clonotype has at least ten counts. V usage is TRBV5-1 and J usage is TRBJ2-7, with D perhaps being TRBD1 or TRBD2 (5 bases each). Trimming removed 5 bases from V and 2 bases from J, with 14 bases in between. CDR1 is SGHRS, CDR2 YFSETQ, per germline. This CDR3 contains 14 residues. CDR3: CASSFRSGPYEQYF. CDR3 DNA sequence: TGCGCCAGCAGTTTTAGATCGGGACCCTACGAGCAGTACTTC. The full variable domain, in which reference TRBV5-1 and TRBJ2-7 provide the parts outside the CDR3, is KAGVTQTPRYLIKTRGQQVTLSCSPISGHRSVSWYQQTPGQGLQFLFEYFSETQRNKGNFPGRFSGRQFSNSRSEMNVSTLELGDSALYLCASSFRSGPYEQYFGPGTRLTVT.

The chain has TRBV14 and TRBJ1-5; D is uncertain. Germline V gives CDR1 SGHDN, CDR2 FVKESK. Trimming shortened V by 4 bases and J by 0 bases, and 10 bases separated the two germline ends. The CDR3 spans 15 residues. As DNA, the CDR3 is TGTGCCAGCAGCCTCACCGGGGATAGCAATCAGCCCCAGCATTTT. Its protein is CASSLTGDSNQPQHF.

This clonotype was observed at least ten times. The chain carries TRBV27 and TRBJ2-1; 10 bases align to TRBD2. In germline, CDR1 is MNHEY, CDR2 SMNVEV (reference sequence). Trimming removed 6 bases from V and 5 bases from J; junction bases left unmatched: 7. The CDR3 covers 15 residues. CDR3 residues: CASRPGLANNNEQFF. Here the CDR3 DNA reads TGTGCCAGCAGGCCGGGACTAGCGAATAACAATGAGCAGTTCTTC.